This entry lists 18 T cell receptor beta chains sequenced from one sample in a study of blood T cells in healthy people across ages (dated by TCRdb to 2015 to 2017). The method was 5' RACE. TCRdb names Illumina HiSeq 2500 as the instrument used. A second about 7 to 11 cycle PCR used a sample-barcoded 5' primer and a J-beta primer mix. TCRdb trimmed the raw reads at Q25, called clones with MiXCR and kept productive beta chains. Under each unique CDR3 protein, matching rows form one entry showing the most common genes and DNA. The sample table shows 650,000 to 1,000,000 distinct CDR3 sequences, and about 47% are seen once. The biggest ten clones account for 15% to 20% of the sample. Sequenced: blood. All receptors derive from a man older than 75 in good health.

The chain is built from TRBV29-1 and TRBJ2-1, with 7 bases fitting TRBD2. After removal of 7 bases from V and 8 bases from J, the junction contained 11 bases not matched to a gene. The CDR3 covers 13 residues. Germline values: CDR1 SQVTM, CDR2 ANQGSEA. The CDR3 bases are TGCAGCGGGGAGCGGGGCCCCCTGGATGAGCAGTTCTTC. Protein: CSGERGPLDEQFF.

The chain couples TRBV3-1 to TRBJ1-2; no clear D gene. V gave up 0 bases and J gave up 4 bases, with 3 bases separating them. The germline V gene has CDR1 LGHDT and CDR2 YNNKEL (reference sequence). The CDR3 is 12 amino acids. The CDR3 bases are TGTGCCAGCAGCCAAGAGGCCTATGGCTACACCTTC. Protein product: CASSQEAYGYTF.

The J gene is TRBJ2-3, the V gene TRBV5-1, with 9 bases matching TRBD2. Per germline, CDR1 SGHRS and CDR2 YFSETQ. Unmatched junction bases numbered 9, after V lost 1 base and J lost 0 bases. This CDR3 has 18 residues. CDR3 sequence reads: CASSLYLAGGHSTDTQYF. The DNA for the CDR3 is TGCGCCAGCAGCTTGTACCTCGCGGGAGGGCATAGCACAGATACGCAGTATTTT.

The chain joins TRBV6-6 to TRBJ1-5, with D perhaps TRBD1 (5 bases). The CDR3 covers 16 residues. The V and J ends lost 6 bases and 2 bases respectively, with 17 bases between them. Germline assignment: CDR1 MNHNY and CDR2 SVGAGI (reference sequence). This chain's CDR3 is CASSPRDSSGNQPQHF. The CDR3 bases are TGTGCCAGCAGCCCCAGGGATTCGAGCGGCAATCAGCCCCAGCATTTT.

This chain joins TRBV3-1 and TRBJ2-5; D gene unclear. V lost 1 base, J lost 2 bases, and 11 bases lay in between. Per the germline V gene, CDR1 is LGHDT and CDR2 is YNNKEL (reference sequence). The CDR3 runs to 15 residues. The CDR3 DNA reads TGTGCCAGCAGCCAAGTTTCGGGTAGTCAAGAGACCCAGTACTTC. The encoded protein is CASSQVSGSQETQYF.

This clonotype has at least ten counts. The chain couples TRBV2 to TRBJ2-7, with 10 bases that match TRBD1. V lost 8 bases to trimming and J lost 3 bases; unmatched junction nucleotides: 4. CDR1 and CDR2 (germline): SNHLY, FYNNEI. The CDR3 has 13 residues. The CDR3 reads CASEWDRGYEQYF. The DNA of the CDR3 is TGTGCCAGCGAGTGGGACAGGGGCTACGAGCAGTACTTC.

The V gene is TRBV12-3 or TRBV12-4, the J gene TRBJ2-1, with unresolved D. V was clipped by 7 bases and J by 0 bases, with 10 bases between them. This CDR3 contains 14 residues. CDR3 in amino acids: CASTDSSSYNEQFF. CDR3 in DNA: TGTGCCAGCACCGATAGCAGCTCCTACAATGAGCAGTTCTTC.

V is TRBV9 and J is TRBJ2-7; D is unresolved. The CDR3 has 16 residues. The V gene's germline CDR1 is SGDLS and CDR2 YYNGEE. V lost 0 bases, J lost 7 bases, and 20 bases lay in between. CDR3 amino acids: CASSVAMAPVDNEQYF. CDR3 coding DNA: TGTGCCAGCAGCGTAGCTATGGCTCCGGTTGACAATGAGCAGTACTTC.

For this clonotype: The CDR3 carries no conserved terminal phenylalanine or tryptophan, so it likely arises from a read error. The DNA is left out, because the CDR3 cannot be placed on it with certainty; the CDR3 is given as TCRdb lists it. The chain links TRBV12-3 or TRBV12-4 to TRBJ2-3; the listed D gene, TRBD2, was not tested against the DNA. The CDR3 numbers 14 amino acids, ends counted. CDR3 region: CASSGRGGADTQYS.

This clonotype has a handful of counts. V is TRBV6-1 and J is TRBJ2-1; unclear D gene. The CDR3 is made up of 15 amino acids. In germline, CDR1 is MNHNS, CDR2 SASEGT. V shed 1 base and J shed 0 bases, with 7 bases lying between them. The CDR3 reads CASSEGMSSYNEQFF. CDR3 bases: TGTGCCAGCAGTGAAGGGATGAGCTCCTACAATGAGCAGTTCTTC.

The chain uses TRBV7-2 and TRBJ1-1; possible D gene TRBD1, 5 bases. Germline loops: CDR1 SGHTA, CDR2 FQGNSA. This CDR3 is built from 15 residues. The V end lost 4 bases, the J end lost 1 base, and 13 bases lay between the germline ends. As DNA, the CDR3 is TGTGCCAGCAGCTCAAACCTCGGGGGGAACACTGAAGCTTTCTTT. Translated: CASSSNLGGNTEAFF.

With respect to this clonotype: A read error is possible here, since a much larger clone lies one base away. This chain links TRBV12-3 or TRBV12-4 with TRBJ2-3, with D perhaps TRBD2 (6 bases). With 4 bases removed from V and 4 bases from J, the gap between germline ends came to 18 bases. The CDR3 totals 16 residues. The CDR3 DNA follows: TGTGCCAGCAGTTCGGGGGTCAGAACGGGTGCAGATACGCAGTATTTT. This gives the protein CASSSGVRTGADTQYF.

The V and J genes are TRBV21-1 and TRBJ2-7; the D call in the table, TRBD1, was not verified against the DNA. TRBV21-1 is recorded as a pseudogene. The CDR3 loop spans 15 amino acids. The CDR3 DNA sequence: TGTGCCAGCAGCAAATATAGGACACCCATCTACGAGCAGTACTTC. Translating it yields CASSKYRTPIYEQYF.

This clonotype was picked up a small number of times. The chain has TRBV11-2 and TRBJ2-4; 9 bases agree with TRBD1. The J call could be wrong; TRBJ2-5 is a better fit for the DNA end. This CDR3 is 22 amino acids long. Germline CDR1 reads SGHAT; CDR2 reads FQNNGV. The CDR3 DNA reads as TGTGCCAGCAGCCCCCGACTCCGGTTCCGGACAGGGGATATTAATAGGGAAGAGACCCAGTACTTC. It specifies CASSPRLRFRTGDINREETQYF.

This clonotype appeared a few times. The CDR3 sequence: CASSTTGLLAKNIQYF. CDR3 nucleotides: TGCGCCAGCAGCACGACAGGACTTCTAGCCAAAAACATTCAGTACTTC. The J gene is TRBJ2-4, the V gene TRBV5-1; possibly TRBD1 for D (6 bases). The germline V gene has CDR1 SGHRS and CDR2 YFSETQ. This CDR3 has 16 residues. V was clipped by 4 bases and J by 0 bases, with 14 bases between them.

This clonotype was seen a handful of times. This chain connects TRBV20-1 to TRBJ2-5, with a possible D match to TRBD1 (6 bases). This CDR3 region has 14 residues. The V and J ends lost 4 bases and 4 bases respectively, with 16 bases between them. Per the germline V gene, CDR1 is DFQATT and CDR2 is SNEGSKA (reference sequence). This chain's CDR3 is CSATLTGWRETQYF. CDR3 nucleotides: TGCAGTGCTACCCTAACAGGGTGGCGAGAGACCCAGTACTTC.

The rearrangement uses TRBV2 and TRBJ2-7, with D tentatively TRBD2 (6 bases). The end of the DNA aligns better with TRBJ2-5, so the J call may be wrong. Germline CDR1 is SNHLY and CDR2 is FYNNEI. The CDR3 runs 14 residues. The chain's CDR3 is CASSVLASQETQYF. As DNA, the CDR3 is TGTGCCAGCAGTGTCCTAGCGAGCCAAGAGACCCAGTACTTC.

The V call is TRBV25-1, the J call TRBJ2-1; D remains unclear. Trimming removed 4 bases at V and 0 bases at J, with 13 bases between. Germline-derived CDR1 and CDR2 are MGHDK and SYGVNS. This CDR3 spans 16 amino acids. The CDR3 region has the DNA TGTGCCAGCAGTGGACCGTATGACATCTCCTACAATGAGCAGTTCTTC. Translation: CASSGPYDISYNEQFF.